Listed here are 12 T cell receptor beta chains from one sample, sequenced in a study of shared clonotypes between healthy human individuals (dated by TCRdb to 2020 to 2021). The library was obtained by the immunoSEQ multiplex PCR assay. Not all clones reach the TCRdb copy of this immuneACCESS table, which keeps in-frame sequences only. Checked studies attribute under half of the gap to unresolved V genes and leave the rest unexplained. Counted in this sample were fewer than 400,000 clones; roughly 70% of them appeared once. The ten top clones hold about 9.4% of the sample. Sequenced: memory CD4+ T cells sorted from blood. This specimen's cell subset or site label, interpreted: CD45RA-negative fraction. The receptor set was obtained from a man aged 25 to 45 in good health.

The gene calls are TRBV18 and TRBJ2-5; 9 bases line up with TRBD1. From germline, CDR1 is KGHSH and CDR2 LQKENI. The CDR3 has 15 amino acids. V lost 2 bases and J lost 2; bases outside the gene matches: 3. In DNA form, the CDR3 reads TGTGCCAGCTCACCATATGGGACAGGGCAAGAGACCCAGTACTTC. It specifies CASSPYGTGQETQYF.

As concerns this clone: An end of the junction differs from the germline gene, which may be a read error. Other DNA sequences in this specimen translate into the identical CDR3. The chain uses TRBV14 and TRBJ2-7, with D possibly being TRBD1 (5 bases). CDR3 size: 17 residues. Per the germline V gene, CDR1 is SGHDN and CDR2 is FVKESK. DNA of the CDR3: TGTGCCAGCAGCCAAGATGTTGGGGCGGACACAGCCTATGAGCAGTACTTC. Its protein product is CASSQDVGADTAYEQYF.

The CDR3 sequence: CASSDQGGGTDTQYF. The CDR3 region has the DNA TGTGCCAGCAGTGACCAAGGGGGGGGCACAGATACGCAGTATTTT. The chain carries TRBV25-1 and TRBJ2-3; TRBD2 might be the D (7 bases). The CDR3 has 15 amino acids. The V gene's germline CDR1 is MGHDK and CDR2 SYGVNS. V dropped 3 bases and J dropped 1 base, with 11 bases sitting between them.

The V and J genes are TRBV18 and TRBJ2-2; D is unresolved. Trimming pared 4 bases from V and 0 bases from J, leaving 6 bases between. This CDR3 is built from 14 residues. CDR1 is KGHSH, CDR2 LQKENI, per germline. The DNA for the CDR3 is TGTGCCAGCTCACAGACGGCGAACACCGGGGAGCTGTTTTTT. Translating it yields CASSQTANTGELFF. Full variable domain (outside the CDR3, taken from reference TRBV18 and TRBJ2-2): NAGVMQNPRHLVRRRGQEARLRCSPMKGHSHVYWYRQLPEEGLKFMVYLQKENIIDESGMPKERFSAEFPKEGPSILRIQQVVRGDSAAYFCASSQTANTGELFFGEGSRLTVL.

The V gene is TRBV7-3, the J gene TRBJ2-3, with a possible D match to TRBD1 (5 bases). Germline loops: CDR1 SGHTA, CDR2 FQGTGA. CDR3 length: 14 residues. Trimming took off 1 base at V and 4 bases at J, with 9 bases between the two ends. CDR3 sequence (DNA): TGTGCCAGCAGCTTAAGTACAGGCGCAGATACGCAGTATTTT. This codes for CASSLSTGADTQYF.

The chain employs TRBV11-2 and TRBJ2-5, with TRBD1 matching 9 bases. The germline V gene has CDR1 SGHAT and CDR2 FQNNGV. J was trimmed by 1 base and V by 6 bases; bases with no gene match: 15. This CDR3 spans 18 amino acids. The DNA for the CDR3 is TGTGCCAGCAGATACGGGACAGGGTCATACTCGCGCCAAGAGACCCAGTACTTC. Translation: CASRYGTGSYSRQETQYF. Looking up the rest from reference TRBV11-2 and TRBJ2-5 gives the full variable domain: EAGVAQSPRYKIIEKRQSVAFWCNPISGHATLYWYQQILGQGPKLLIQFQNNGVVDDSQLPKDRFSAERLKGVDSTLKIQPAKLEDSAVYLCASRYGTGSYSRQETQYFGPGTRLLVL.

V usage is TRBV18 and J usage is TRBJ2-7, with D unclear. The CDR3 is 13 residues long. CDR1 is KGHSH, CDR2 LQKENI, per germline. V was pared by 5 bases and J by 4 bases, with 12 bases between. CDR3 in amino acids: CASSTETLYEQYF. In DNA, the CDR3 is TGTGCCAGCTCAACAGAGACCCTGTACGAGCAGTACTTC.

The CDR3 here is CASSLVSSREAFF. The CDR3 bases are TGTGCCAGCAGTTTAGTCAGTTCGAGGGAAGCTTTCTTT. The chain recombines TRBV28 with TRBJ1-1; no firm D call. V dropped 2 bases and J dropped 8 bases, with 12 bases sitting between them. Germline V gene sequence: CDR1 MDHEN, CDR2 SYDVKM. CDR3 length: 13 residues.

The chain has TRBV27 and TRBJ1-4; 7 nucleotides align to TRBD1. V gave up 5 bases and J gave up 5 bases; unmatched junction bases: 14. This CDR3 is 17 amino acids long. Germline CDR1 reads MNHEY; CDR2 reads SMNVEV (reference sequence). CDR3 in amino acids: CASSGLTGVSLNEKLFF. The CDR3 DNA reads as TGTGCCAGCAGTGGACTTACAGGGGTTAGTCTGAATGAAAAACTGTTTTTT.

This sequence joins TRBV6-5 and TRBJ1-2; unclear D gene. The length of the CDR3 is 13 residues. V lost 4 bases and J 8 bases, leaving 14 bases between the germline ends. Germline CDR1 is MNHEY and CDR2 is SVGAGI. The DNA for the CDR3 is TGTGCCAGCAGTTTGTCTTTCTCGGAAGGCTACACCTTC. Translated: CASSLSFSEGYTF.

This chain joins TRBV2 and TRBJ2-1; no definite D call. V was trimmed by 4 bases and J by 11 bases, leaving 12 bases between them. The germline V gene has CDR1 SNHLY and CDR2 FYNNEI. The CDR3 is made up of 12 amino acids. The CDR3 coding sequence is TGTGCCAGCAGTGCTGGTGCAGGCCAGCAGTTCTTC. Its translation: CASSAGAGQQFF.

The sample holds many counts of this clone. The chain uses TRBV5-1 and TRBJ2-1, with D possibly TRBD2 on 5 matching bases. V lost 4 bases and J lost 10, with 15 bases in between. Germline assignment: CDR1 SGHRS and CDR2 YFSETQ. This CDR3 is 13 amino acids long. CDR3 DNA: TGCGCCAGCAGCCGGACTCGCGGCGGGGAGCAGTTCTTC. Translating it yields CASSRTRGGEQFF.